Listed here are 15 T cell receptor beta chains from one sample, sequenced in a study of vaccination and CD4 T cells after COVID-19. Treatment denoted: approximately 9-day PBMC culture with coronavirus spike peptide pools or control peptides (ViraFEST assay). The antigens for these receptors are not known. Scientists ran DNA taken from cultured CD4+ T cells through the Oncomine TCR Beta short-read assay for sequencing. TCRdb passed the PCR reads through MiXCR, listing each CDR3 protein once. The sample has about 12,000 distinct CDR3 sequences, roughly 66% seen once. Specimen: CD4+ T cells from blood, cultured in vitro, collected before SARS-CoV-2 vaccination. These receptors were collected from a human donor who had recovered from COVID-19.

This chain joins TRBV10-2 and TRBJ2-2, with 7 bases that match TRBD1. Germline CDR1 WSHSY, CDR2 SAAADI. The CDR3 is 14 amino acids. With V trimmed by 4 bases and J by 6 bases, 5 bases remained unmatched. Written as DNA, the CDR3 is TGCGCCAGCAGTGGGGGACAGCTGCCCGGGGAGCTGTTTTTT. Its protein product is CASSGGQLPGELFF.

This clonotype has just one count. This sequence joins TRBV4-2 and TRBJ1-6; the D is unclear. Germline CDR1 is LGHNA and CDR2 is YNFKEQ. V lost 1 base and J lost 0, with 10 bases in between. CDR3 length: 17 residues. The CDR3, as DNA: TGTGCCAGCAGCCAAGGATCTAGTAGCTCCTATAATTCACCCCTCCACTTT. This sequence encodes CASSQGSSSSYNSPLHF.

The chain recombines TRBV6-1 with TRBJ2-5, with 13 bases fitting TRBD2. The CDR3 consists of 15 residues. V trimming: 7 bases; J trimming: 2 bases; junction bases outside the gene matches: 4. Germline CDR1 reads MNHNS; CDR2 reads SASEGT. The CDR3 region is CASTLLAGGQETQYF. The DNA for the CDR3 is TGTGCCAGCACCCTACTAGCGGGAGGGCAAGAGACCCAGTACTTC.

The CDR3, as DNA: TGTGCCACCAGTTTCTCTGGAGAAAATCAGCCCCAGCATTTT. Protein product: CATSFSGENQPQHF. The gene calls are TRBV24-1 and TRBJ1-5; D gene ambiguous. Trimming left V 6 bases short and J 4 bases short, with 12 bases between. Germline V lookup: CDR1 KGHDR, CDR2 SFDVKD. This CDR3 has 14 amino acids.

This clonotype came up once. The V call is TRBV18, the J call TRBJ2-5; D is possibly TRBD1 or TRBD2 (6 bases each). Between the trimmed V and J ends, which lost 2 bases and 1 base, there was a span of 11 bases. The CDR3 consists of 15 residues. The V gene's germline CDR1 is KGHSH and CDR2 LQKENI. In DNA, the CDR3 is TGTGCCAGCTCACCAGGCGGGACAAGCCAAGAGACCCAGTACTTC. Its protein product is CASSPGGTSQETQYF.

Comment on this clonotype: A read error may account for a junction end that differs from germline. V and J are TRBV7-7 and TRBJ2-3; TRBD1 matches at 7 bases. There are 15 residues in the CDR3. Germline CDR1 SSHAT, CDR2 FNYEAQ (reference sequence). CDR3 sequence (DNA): TGTGCTAGCAGCCAGGGGGTATCTTACACAGATACGCAGTATTTT. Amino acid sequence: CASSQGVSYTDTQYF.

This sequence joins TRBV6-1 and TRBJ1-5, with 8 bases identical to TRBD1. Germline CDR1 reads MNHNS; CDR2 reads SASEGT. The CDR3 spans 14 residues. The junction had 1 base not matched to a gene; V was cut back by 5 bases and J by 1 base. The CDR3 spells CASSRQGSNQPQHF. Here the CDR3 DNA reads TGTGCCAGCAGTCGACAGGGGAGCAATCAGCCCCAGCATTTT.

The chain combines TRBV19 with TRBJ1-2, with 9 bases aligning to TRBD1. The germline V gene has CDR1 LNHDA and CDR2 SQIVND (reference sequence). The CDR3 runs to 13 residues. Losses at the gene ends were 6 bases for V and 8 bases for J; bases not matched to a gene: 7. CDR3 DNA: TGTGCCAGTAGATTGGGACAGGGAGGCGGCTACACCTTC. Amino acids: CASRLGQGGGYTF.

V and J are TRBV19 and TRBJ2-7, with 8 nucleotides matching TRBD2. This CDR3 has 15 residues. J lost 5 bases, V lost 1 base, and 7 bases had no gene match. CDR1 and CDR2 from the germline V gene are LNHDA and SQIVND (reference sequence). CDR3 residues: CASSIGGLASHEQYF. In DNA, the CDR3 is TGTGCCAGTAGTATAGGTGGACTAGCTTCCCACGAGCAGTACTTC. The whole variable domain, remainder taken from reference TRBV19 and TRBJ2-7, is DGGITQSPKYLFRKEGQNVTLSCEQNLNHDAMYWYRQDPGQGLRLIYYSQIVNDFQKGDIAEGYSVSREKKESFPLTVTSAQKNPTAFYLCASSIGGLASHEQYFGPGTRLTVT.

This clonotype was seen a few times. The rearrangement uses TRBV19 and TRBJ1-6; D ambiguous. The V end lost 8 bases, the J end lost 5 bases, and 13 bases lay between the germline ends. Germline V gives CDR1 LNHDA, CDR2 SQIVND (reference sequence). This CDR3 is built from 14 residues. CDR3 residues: CASRSGLNNSPLHF. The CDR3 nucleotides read TGTGCCAGTCGTTCTGGACTGAATAATTCACCCCTCCACTTT.

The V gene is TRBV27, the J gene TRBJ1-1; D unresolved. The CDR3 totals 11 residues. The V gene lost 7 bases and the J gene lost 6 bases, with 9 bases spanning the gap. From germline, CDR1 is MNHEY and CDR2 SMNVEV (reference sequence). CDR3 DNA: TGTGCCAGCATGCGAGGCCCTGAAGCTTTCTTT. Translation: CASMRGPEAFF.

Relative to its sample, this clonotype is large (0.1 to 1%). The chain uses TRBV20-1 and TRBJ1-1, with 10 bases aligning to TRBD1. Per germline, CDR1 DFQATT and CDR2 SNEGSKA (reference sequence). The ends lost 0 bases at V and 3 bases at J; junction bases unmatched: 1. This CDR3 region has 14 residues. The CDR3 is CSARDDRGHTEAFF. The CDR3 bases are TGCAGTGCTAGAGATGACAGGGGGCACACTGAAGCTTTCTTT.

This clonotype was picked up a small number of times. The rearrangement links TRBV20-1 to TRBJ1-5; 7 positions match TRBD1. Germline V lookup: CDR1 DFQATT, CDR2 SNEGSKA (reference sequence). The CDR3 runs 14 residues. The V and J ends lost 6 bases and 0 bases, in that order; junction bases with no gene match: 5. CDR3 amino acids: CSAATGFSNQPQHF. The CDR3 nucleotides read TGCAGTGCGGCGACAGGGTTTAGCAATCAGCCCCAGCATTTT.

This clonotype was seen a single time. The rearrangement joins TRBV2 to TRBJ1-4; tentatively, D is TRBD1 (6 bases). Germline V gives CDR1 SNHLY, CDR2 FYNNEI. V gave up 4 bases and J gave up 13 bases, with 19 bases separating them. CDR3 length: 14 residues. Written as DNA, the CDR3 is TGTGCCAGCAGTGCCGTTCTCGGGACAACTGGACTGTTTTTT. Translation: CASSAVLGTTGLFF.

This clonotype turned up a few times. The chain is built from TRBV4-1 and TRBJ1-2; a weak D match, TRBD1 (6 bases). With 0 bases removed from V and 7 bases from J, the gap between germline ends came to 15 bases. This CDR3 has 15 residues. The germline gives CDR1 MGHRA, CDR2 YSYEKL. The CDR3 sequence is CASSQDLGTLRGYTF. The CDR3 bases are TGCGCCAGCAGCCAAGATCTAGGGACATTGCGTGGCTACACCTTC.